This TCR beta chain stems from a study of T cells in Graves' hyperthyroidism and ophthalmopathy. Study conclusions and caveats: Blood also carried most thyroid clonotypes expanded above 0.001.

Stable disease denoted Graves' hyperthyroidism without ophthalmopathy progression within 18 months. Fresh peripheral blood, roughly 9.8 ml of it, supplied the PBMCs. CDR1 SGHKS and CDR2 YYEKEE come from the germline V gene (reference sequence). J gave up 3 bases and V 4 bases, and 4 bases lay outside the gene matches. CDR3 length equals 14 residues. Note on this clonotype: The antigen remains unidentified.

TCR beta CDR3 regions were amplified from RNA. Initially, a first-round RT-PCR of the TCR CDR3 employed the HTBI primer set. Each CDR3 protein gets one entry after TCRdb re-called the multiplex PCR reads with MiXCR. The sample yields a few hundred thousand distinct CDR3 sequences, 15% to 19% seen once. The TCR originated in a woman in her 30s with Graves' hyperthyroidism. Sequencing was carried out using blood. The chain uses TRBV5-5 and TRBJ2-1, with 7 bases matching TRBD1. In DNA form, the CDR3 reads TGTGCCAGCAGCCCCGGACAGGTCTACAATGAGCAGTTCTTC. It codes for CASSPGQVYNEQFF.